These T cell receptor beta chains were read from a single sample in a study of cytomegalovirus exposure and HLA in healthy donors. TCRdb keeps only in-frame clones here, not all; method: immunoSEQ multiplex PCR. The sample contains approximately 160,000 clones, 84% of which appear only once. Specimen: PBMCs. These receptors were obtained from a boy aged 2-15 years in good health and CMV-seronegative. CDR3s include the opening cysteine and the closing phenylalanine or tryptophan.

TRBV10-3	CAISELSGSADTQYF
TRBV2	CASRRGGGQPYEQYF
TRBV19	CASSIPSEGYNEQFF
TRBV29-1	CSVEGGSGDLSYNEQFF
TRBV7-9	CASSLIVVGLMNTEAFF
TRBV27	CASSLRASGGVYGYTF
TRBV2	CASRGIDRVSFTDTQYF
TRBV29-1	CSVEESRATTEAFF
TRBV25-1	CASSRTGSYEQYF
TRBV2	CASGGLGWAKNIQYF
TRBV5-5	CASALQGDGYTF
TRBV6-6	CASSYSSARQPQHF
TRBV29-1	CSVESRAGSTEAFF
TRBV28	CASSLTGVSYEQYF
TRBV6-6	CASSYSQGTYEQYF
TRBV5-6	CASSLDSREAGYTGELFF
TRBV4-1	CASSQGPTGSEQYF
TRBV27	CASSMGTGPYNEQFF
TRBV11-2	CASRPLAGLTNEQFF
TRBV25-1	CASSRDRASTNEKLFF
TRBV30	CAWSAPTGGWYGYTF
TRBV9	CASSVVGGHRTDTQYF
TRBV4-2	CASSQVLAGGRNDYEQYF
TRBV5-5	CASIRRQGDETQYF
TRBV5-1	CASSSRGPYNEQFF
TRBV12-5	CASGLISPGQYSNQPQHF
TRBV7-6	CASSFSLVETQYF
TRBV18	CASSPPGGFYGYTF
TRBV15	CATSPRTSGSVEQFF
TRBV6-5	CASRAPDSFYGYTF
TRBV15	CATSNDRGGEKLFF
TRBV7-8	CASSLGRLAGLTGELFF
TRBV6-1	CASSVLGQGGETQYF
TRBV25-1	CASRDSQVAYEQYF
TRBV6-4	CASRTSGGRRYNEQFF
TRBV9	CASSSRLAGDEQYF
TRBV9	CASSVAPSGVVQHF
TRBV7-9	CASSPPQGLTQYF
TRBV27	CASSSNTGGGGTEAFF
TRBV19	CASSIGARANYGYTF
TRBV9	CASSLAGAELDTQYF
TRBV25-1	CASSALSLLDEQYF
TRBV29-1	CSVIDRGSADTQYF
TRBV6-1	CASSEGTAYYEQYF
TRBV25-1	CASTIAGGSTDTQYF
TRBV14	CASSPKNYLLGNHEQYF
TRBV2	CASSAVAFGGYGYTF
TRBV28	CASSPPGTPNTEAFF
TRBV25-1	CASSGGGRMGTEAFF
TRBV5-8	CASSYGDQPQHF
TRBV19	CASTQWNQPQHF
TRBV5-1	CASSVSGTVNTEAFF
TRBV7-9	CASSSRTGSSYNEQFF
TRBV4-1	CASSQVPRGRGEQYF
TRBV2	CARQQREGMDNEQFF
TRBV6-1	CASSEDYTGTGGNTEAFF
TRBV6-1	CASSEWGGGRNQPQHF
TRBV10-2	CASSEDQGNTGNTIYF
TRBV5-1	CASSLSGTYTGELFF